The TCR beta chain under discussion was sequenced for a study of cytomegalovirus exposure and HLA in healthy donors (dated by TCRdb to the late 2010s). Context from the whole study: According to an earlier analysis of several hundred of the donors, about 179 million T cells yielded 117 million unique TCR beta sequences and 276 Gb of sequence data. Approximately 310 gigabases of sequencing data and roughly 81 million unique TCR sequences made up an early release that covered over 550 HLA-typed donors. Among the 398 genotyped donors, about 85% belonged to the genetic ancestry cluster associated with self-reported Caucasian donors. The aim of the study was to test whether cataloging public T cell receptors could identify signatures of past pathogen exposure. The study profiled the T cell repertoires of under 700 subjects by immunosequencing and related them to cytomegalovirus serostatus. Besides the first cohort of 666 subjects, a separate validation cohort made up of over a hundred different subjects was used. To predict cytomegalovirus infection status, the study combined high-throughput TCR immunosequencing, statistical association of individual TCRs with disease status, and machine learning. In a later analysis, previously published TCR beta repertoires from some 640 donors were re-analyzed and high-resolution HLA genotyping was added so that TCR occurrence patterns could be studied. In the later analysis, no new phenotypic data were used to find candidate immune exposures; instead, reliance was placed on TCR beta sequences and their occurrence across donors. To decide whether each TCR beta V gene segment behaved as functional or pseudogenic, an earlier analysis of some 570 of the donors relied on high-throughput TCR beta sequencing. Alongside the repertoire data, information on donor age, sex, ethnicity and CMV serostatus was compiled. In a later genetic analysis, genome-wide SNP genotypes for about three fifths of the roughly 670 donors were used, and that subset was treated as a discovery cohort. All discovery cohort repertoires had been generated on a single sequencing platform. Class I and class II HLA loci were covered by the typing at four-digit resolution. Typing coverage differed by locus: A, B, C, DRB1 and DQB1 were typed in roughly 620-640 donors, DQA1 in roughly 510, DPA1 in around 610, and DPB1 in 450 to 490. Several DR-DQ haplotypes were handled as single units for association and clustering because linkage in the cohort was strong. Among several hundred genotyped donors of the cohort, an average of around 250,000 unique TCR beta nucleotide sequences was sequenced per donor, of which about 20% were non-productive. Beyond this particular receptor, the publication reports: The classifier was reported to diagnose cytomegalovirus status with high specificity and sensitivity in both the original cohort and the validation cohort. The study listed approximately 160 TCR beta chains as associated with cytomegalovirus. Compared with equally common non-associated chains, HLA-associated TCR beta chains in a later analysis were more clonally expanded and had lower generation probabilities. It was suggested by the authors that the approach could potentially be generalized to other disease states and immunological phenotypes. HLA typing was unavailable for some donors at each locus, so association tests used only the typed subset. The 87-base-pair reads could not distinguish some IMGT-functional V segments, including TRBV6-2 and TRBV6-3, so those segments were excluded. In a later analysis, 15,000 to 20,000 TCR beta sequences were associated with specific HLA alleles at a false discovery rate of 0.05. In an earlier analysis of about 600 of the donors, most TCR beta V segments appeared in productive rearrangements about 90% or about 30% of the time, broadly matching IMGT annotations. In a later analysis, TCR association rates were found to vary across HLA loci, with the most associated TCRs seen for DRB1 alleles and the fewest for HLA-C alleles. Immune exposure information for the cohort was limited to CMV serostatus. In vitro tests confirmed that a few of the cytomegalovirus-associated TCR beta chains recognize cytomegalovirus antigens. Assigning TCR associations to individual alleles was difficult when HLA alleles, especially DR and DQ, strongly co-occurred. In a later genetic analysis, a missense DCLRE1C variant was associated with V-gene and J-gene trimming of TCR beta chains, and the association was replicated in an independent cohort. According to a later analysis, most CMV-associated TCR beta chains appeared to be HLA-restricted, and the HLA associations seemed to be driven largely by CMV exposure. A group of highly shared sequence variants was considered likely to be a technical artifact of the sequencing pipeline. This cohort had only TCR beta chains sequenced, and the lack of alpha or paired-chain data limited which features could be detected. Roughly uniform sequencing depth across donors was assumed in presence/absence analyses, although this assumption may not hold. In a later genetic analysis, fewer N-insertions in productive TCRs were reported among donors in an Asian-associated ancestry cluster than the roughly 670-donor mean. A later analysis reported that several top co-occurrence clusters appeared linked to parvovirus B19, influenza, CMV and Epstein-Barr virus. A further reported finding was that TCR beta sequences accurately predicted the HLA-A and HLA-B alleles for most subjects in the first cohort. Across donors, most TCR sequences were observed very rarely, whereas some public TCRs were present in many individuals. Correlated functional status among segregating V segments might be attributable to linkage disequilibrium, but an unknown experimental factor could not be ruled out. Because counts were too low, 15 to 20 rarely observed V segments, including chromosome 9 orphons, were left out of the earlier analysis of about 500 of the donors.

For this clone: The clone's antigen remains unknown. Base qualities were left out, and no much larger clone turns up one base away.

The cohort was made up of roughly 670 healthy bone marrow donors. All cohort members were sampled while nominally healthy, although unrecorded immune exposures were likely present. The donor was CMV seropositive and was included in the group of approximately 300 seropositive cohort members. A peripheral blood sample was provided by each donor, and peripheral blood mononuclear cells were used for TCR beta sequencing. Genomic DNA extraction from the blood cell samples was performed with the Qiagen DNeasy Blood Extraction Kit. Libraries were made using the immunoSEQ multiplex PCR assay. For the multiplex PCR, a mixture combining 60 forward primers for TCR Vbeta segments and 13 reverse primers for TCR Jbeta segments was used. A multiplex PCR assay on genomic DNA amplified the CDR3 region of rearranged TCR beta genes. Amplified TCR beta libraries were sequenced as 87-base-pair reads on the Illumina HiSeq System. The study's processing was this. A later analysis counted tens of millions of unique TCR beta chains across the 650 to 700 repertoires, and around 12 million of these chains were shared by at least two donors. A nearest-neighbor algorithm error-corrected the raw reads and collapsed the reads into unique sequences, merging closely related sequences to remove PCR and sequencing errors. V, D and J gene segments were assigned by aligning CDR3 sequences to IMGT reference sequences. For a sequence to be retained, at least a six-nucleotide match to both a V gene segment and a J gene segment was required. Rearrangements were classified as productive when the CDR3 lacked stop codons and remained in frame with V and J, and all other rearrangements were classified as non-productive. CDR3 was defined by IMGT convention, running from the second conserved V-encoded cysteine to the conserved J-encoded phenylalanine. Sequences without an unambiguous match to a single V gene segment were excluded from the earlier analysis of about 600 of the donors. In an earlier analysis of several hundred of the donors, V segments were called functional above 56.7% productive rearrangements and were called segregating when the between-donor standard deviation exceeded 5%. A statistical classification framework was built to diagnose cytomegalovirus status from the catalog of TCR beta chain sequences. In a later analysis, V and J genes were assigned by comparing TCR nucleotide sequences against IMGT/GENE-DB human TR gene sequences. The TCRdist pipeline was used in a later analysis to assign CDR3 sequences and most-parsimonious VDJ recombination scenarios. In a later analysis, each TCR beta chain was defined by its CDR3 amino acid sequence together with its V-gene family, and reads lacking a unique V-gene family were excluded. To address suspected cross-contamination and a sequencing artifact, a later analysis removed 592 highly shared, low-generation-probability nucleotide sequences. In a later analysis, a clonal expansion index was calculated for each public chain from normalized within-repertoire ranks of inferred template counts. In a later analysis, generation probabilities were computed using a VDJ recombination model fitted to out-of-frame rearrangements, and the results were checked against IGoR. A later analysis scored TCR-TCR, TCR-HLA and TCR-CMV co-occurrence with hypergeometric tests, applying a repertoire-size bias correction to TCR pairs. In a later analysis, false discovery rates were estimated by permuting HLA or CMV assignments 20 times. In a later analysis, co-occurring TCRs were grouped using DBSCAN, and TCRdist sequence similarity was added for clustering within HLA-allele-positive subsets. Co-occurrence clustering excluded repertoires with fewer than 30,000 or more than 120,000 public chains, plus five with anomalous nucleotide sharing. What TCRdb holds here is the immuneACCESS table cut down to in-frame rearrangements. Part of the clones is not present; checked against another copy, under half of the missing clones reflect an unresolved V gene, and the others are unexplained. V and J calls and clone size come straight from that table; D and trimming were deduced from the DNA. The sample table records around 110,000 clones; 65% to 75% of these occur just once. The ten biggest clones cover around 4.9% of the sample.

V lost 0 bases and J lost 2 bases; the stretch between them is 9 bases long. Looking up the germline V gene yields CDR1 SGHRS and CDR2 YFSETQ. The CDR3 holds 14 amino acids from the cysteine to the phenylalanine. Kept here is only the CDR3 DNA, which spans 42 bases and is read in frame from base 1. This clonotype was sampled from a man aged 30 to 45 in good health and CMV-seropositive. This sequence uses TRBV5-1 and TRBJ2-7; the D gene cannot be named for sure. Input material: PBMCs. The DNA is TGCGCCAGCAGCTTGGACCAGGTAACCTACGAGCAGTACTTC. This yields the protein CASSLDQVTYEQYF.